These 21 T cell receptor beta chains were sequenced from one sample in a study of blood T cell repertoires in COVID-19. The protocol was immunoSEQ multiplex PCR, while the TCRdb copy is restricted to in-frame clones and leaves out a portion. Of 200,000 to 250,000 clones in the sample, approximately 80% were seen once. Sequencing used peripheral blood. These receptors originate from a woman older than 75 with active or convalescent COVID-19.

V usage is TRBV19 and J usage is TRBJ2-1; TRBD1 agrees at 7 bases. J gave up 7 bases and V 5 bases, and 14 bases lay outside the gene matches. There are 16 residues in the CDR3. Germline lookup yields CDR1 LNHDA and CDR2 SQIVND (reference sequence). CDR3 loop: CASSLLTGTAANEQFF. DNA of the CDR3: TGTGCCAGTAGTTTACTTACCGGGACAGCCGCGAATGAGCAGTTCTTC.

This rearrangement joins TRBV6-1 to TRBJ1-5; 7 bases fit TRBD1. The CDR3 is made up of 15 amino acids. Per germline, CDR1 MNHNS and CDR2 SASEGT. J lost 6 bases, V lost 6 bases, and 11 bases had no gene match. The CDR3: CASRPGGFGSQPQHF. The CDR3 DNA sequence: TGTGCCAGCAGACCAGGGGGTTTCGGGAGTCAGCCCCAGCATTTT.

V gene TRBV21-1 combines with J gene TRBJ2-4; TRBD1, the table's D call, lacks a check against the DNA. TRBV21-1 is described as a pseudogene. The CDR3 is 15 residues long. The CDR3 nucleotides are TGTGCCAGCAACCTAAAACAGGGCCGCCGGTGCATTCAGTACTTC. It specifies CASNLKQGRRCIQYF.

The gene calls are TRBV5-4 and TRBJ1-1, with a tentative D call TRBD1 (5 bases). Between the trimmed V and J ends, which lost 0 bases and 6 bases, there was a span of 15 bases. There are 15 residues in the CDR3. CDR1 is SGHNT and CDR2 is YYREEE in the germline V gene (reference sequence). The CDR3, as DNA: TGTGCCAGCAGCTTGGACGGGGGAGTAGTCTCTGAAGCTTTCTTT. Translated: CASSLDGGVVSEAFF.

The chain recombines TRBV11-3 with TRBJ2-4, with a weak D call TRBD1 (5 bases). Trimming shortened V by 6 bases and J by 8 bases, and 17 bases separated the two germline ends. Germline V lookup: CDR1 SGHNT, CDR2 YENEEA. This CDR3 has 14 amino acids. The DNA for the CDR3 is TGTGCCAGCAGTCTCACTCAGGGTAGTTACATTCAGTACTTC. This sequence encodes CASSLTQGSYIQYF.

This clone appeared once. V and J are TRBV23-1 and TRBJ2-3; no definite D call. TRBV23-1 is an ORF, and what it does is uncertain. Trimming pared 4 bases from V and 0 bases from J, leaving 11 bases between. This CDR3 spans 15 amino acids. CDR3 amino acids: CASSRYRFSTDTQYF. CDR3 in DNA: TGCGCCAGCAGTCGTTACAGATTCAGCACAGATACGCAGTATTTT.

The V gene is TRBV21-1, the J gene TRBJ1-5. TRBV21-1 is termed a pseudogene. The CDR3 length is 15 residues. The DNA of the CDR3 is TGTGCCGACCCGCCGGACTCCCGGGGAAATCAGCCCCAGCATTTT. This translates into CADPPDSRGNQPQHF.

This clone was detected only once. V and J are TRBV2 and TRBJ2-3, with a tentative D call TRBD2 (7 bases). Germline V lookup: CDR1 SNHLY, CDR2 FYNNEI. Trimming removed 10 bases at V and 3 bases at J, with 14 bases between. The CDR3 is made up of 13 amino acids. The CDR3 DNA sequence: TGTGCCAACCAAAAGGGGGGGACAGATACGCAGTATTTT. It translates to CANQKGGTDTQYF.

The CDR3 loop reads CTPNARTSGGRSSYNEQFF. CDR3 nucleotide sequence: TGCACCCCCAACGCTAGGACTAGCGGGGGGAGGAGCTCCTACAATGAGCAGTTCTTC. The genes are TRBV1 and TRBJ2-1; the table gives TRBD2 as D, unverified against the DNA. TRBV1 is designated a pseudogene. The CDR3 covers 19 residues.

The gene calls are TRBV2 and TRBJ2-5; D remains unclear. The CDR3 sequence is 13 residues long. The V and J ends lost 4 bases and 2 bases respectively, with 8 bases between them. Germline CDR1 SNHLY, CDR2 FYNNEI. CDR3 in DNA: TGTGCCAGCAGTGTGCTTCGGCAAGAGACCCAGTACTTC. Residues: CASSVLRQETQYF.

The chain joins TRBV6-5 to TRBJ1-2; 8 bases map to TRBD1. Germline CDR1 reads MNHEY; CDR2 reads SVGAGI. This CDR3 has 14 residues. V shed 5 bases, J shed 7 bases, and the junction held 9 bases outside the gene matches. CDR3 nucleotides: TGTGCCAGCAGTCTAACGGACAGGGCCGGTGGCTACACCTTC. It is translated as CASSLTDRAGGYTF.

V gene TRBV6-5 combines with J gene TRBJ1-2; 7 bases match TRBD1. The ends lost 0 bases at V and 8 bases at J; junction bases unmatched: 9. Germline CDR1 is MNHEY and CDR2 is SVGAGI. The CDR3 is 15 residues long. The CDR3 coding sequence is TGTGCCAGCAGTTACTCCTGGGGACAGTCGGGCGGCTACACCTTC. As protein: CASSYSWGQSGGYTF.

The chain is built from TRBV5-1 and TRBJ2-3; 13 positions agree with TRBD2. Germline-derived CDR1 and CDR2 are SGHRS and YFSETQ. The CDR3 runs 16 residues. Unmatched junction bases numbered 4, after V lost 4 bases and J lost 2 bases. The CDR3 sequence: CASSTGLAGATDTQYF. CDR3 sequence (DNA): TGCGCCAGCAGCACCGGACTAGCGGGGGCCACAGATACGCAGTATTTT.

The rearrangement joins TRBV2 to TRBJ2-7; 8 bases map to TRBD1. V gave up 6 bases and J gave up 1 base; unmatched junction bases: 5. Germline assignment: CDR1 SNHLY and CDR2 FYNNEI. The CDR3 spans 14 residues. The DNA of the CDR3 is TGTGCCAGCAGCGTGGGGACAGGATCCTACGAGCAGTACTTC. Translating gives CASSVGTGSYEQYF.

The chain's CDR3 is CASRLGVHEQYF. In DNA form, the CDR3 reads TGTGCCAGCAGACTGGGAGTCCACGAGCAGTACTTC. V usage is TRBV6-6 and J usage is TRBJ2-7; possible D gene TRBD2, 5 bases. The CDR3 runs to 12 residues. Germline lookup yields CDR1 MNHNY and CDR2 SVGAGI (reference sequence). The V end lost 6 bases, the J end lost 5 bases, and 11 bases lay between the germline ends.

The V call is TRBV15, the J call TRBJ2-7; 11 bases match TRBD2. Germline loops: CDR1 LNHNV, CDR2 YYDKDF (reference sequence). Trimming at V came to 0 bases and at J to 11 bases, leaving 9 bases not matched to a gene. The CDR3 runs 15 residues. The CDR3 DNA sequence: TGTGCCACCAGCAGAGATGGTAGCGGGGGGGTCCCCGAGTACTTC. Translation gives CATSRDGSGGVPEYF.

The table lists this clone with a count of one. The chain combines TRBV6-5 with TRBJ2-7; 8 positions agree with TRBD2. With 6 bases clipped from V and 1 base from J, the junction kept 8 bases outside the gene matches. Germline V lookup: CDR1 MNHEY, CDR2 SVGAGI. The CDR3 has 15 amino acids. The CDR3 bases are TGTGCCAGCAGGAATACGGGGGGGCCTTCCTACGAGCAGTACTTC. It yields the protein CASRNTGGPSYEQYF.

The chain links TRBV7-2 to TRBJ2-1, with TRBD2 matching 9 bases. Germline V lookup: CDR1 SGHTA, CDR2 FQGNSA. The CDR3 is 15 amino acids. Trimming removed 4 bases from V and 7 bases from J; junction bases left unmatched: 8. In DNA form, the CDR3 reads TGTGCCAGCAGCTCCTCGGCGGGGGGGTCGAATGAGCAGTTCTTC. It encodes CASSSSAGGSNEQFF.

The chain is built from TRBV24-1 and TRBJ2-3; weak D call: TRBD1 (7 bases). This CDR3 comprises 13 residues. Germline V gives CDR1 KGHDR, CDR2 SFDVKD. Trimming took off 9 bases at V and 0 bases at J, with 9 bases between the two ends. In DNA, the CDR3 is TGTGCCACCCAGGGGGGCAGCACAGATACGCAGTATTTT. This sequence encodes CATQGGSTDTQYF.

This clone was recorded only once. The chain carries TRBV19 and TRBJ1-3; a possible D gene is TRBD1 (5 bases). The CDR3 consists of 13 residues. V was clipped by 5 bases and J by 4 bases, with 9 bases between them. Germline V CDR1 and CDR2: LNHDA, SQIVND (reference sequence). CDR3 in amino acids: CASSWQGGNTIYF. The CDR3 bases are TGTGCCAGTAGTTGGCAGGGCGGAAACACCATATATTTT.

The V and J genes are TRBV4-1 and TRBJ1-2, with 7 positions matching TRBD1. V shed 0 bases and J 2 bases; nucleotides not matched to a gene: 15. CDR3 length: 19 amino acids. Looked up from germline, CDR1 is MGHRA and CDR2 is YSYEKL. Here the CDR3 DNA reads TGCGCCAGCAGCCAAGATAAGGGTAGAGGGGGCAGAAGGAACTATGGCTACACCTTC. Its protein is CASSQDKGRGGRRNYGYTF.